This entry lists 16 T cell receptor beta chains sequenced from one sample in a study of cytomegalovirus exposure and HLA in healthy donors. With 60 Vbeta and 13 Jbeta primers, the PCR was carried out. Measured with immunoSEQ multiplex PCR; TCRdb has only the in-frame clones, and not every one. The table has under 200,000 clones, about three quarters seen once. Material: PBMCs. The receptors shown here come from a man younger than 30 in good health and CMV-seronegative.

The rearrangement uses TRBV28 and TRBJ2-2; 11 bases agree with TRBD2. Germline V gene lookup returns CDR1 MDHEN and CDR2 SYDVKM. J lost 9 bases, V lost 5 bases, and 8 bases had no gene match. There are 15 residues in the CDR3. This CDR3 reads CASSLLAGGLRELFF. Written as DNA, the CDR3 is TGTGCCAGCAGTCTTTTAGCGGGAGGGCTGAGGGAGCTGTTTTTT.

The chain couples TRBV7-2 to TRBJ2-6; D remains unclear. CDR1 is SGHTA and CDR2 is FQGNSA in the germline V gene. V was trimmed by 1 base and J by 4 bases, leaving 17 bases between them. The length of the CDR3 is 18 residues. Here the CDR3 reads CASSLDQRVYYGANVLTF. Here the CDR3 DNA reads TGTGCCAGCAGCTTAGATCAGAGAGTATACTACGGGGCCAACGTCCTGACTTTC.

This clone was detected once. The chain recombines TRBV6-5 with TRBJ1-2; a weak D match, TRBD1 (5 bases). The germline V and J ends were trimmed by 6 bases and 8 bases, with 16 bases remaining between them. CDR1 is MNHEY, CDR2 SVGAGI, per germline. This CDR3 spans 13 amino acids. Here the CDR3 DNA reads TGTGCCAGCAGGACTACGGGGGAGCTCGGCTACACCTTC. Translation: CASRTTGELGYTF.

V usage is TRBV4-1 and J usage is TRBJ1-5; D may be TRBD1 (6 bases). The V end lost 4 bases, the J end lost 1 base, and 14 bases lay between the germline ends. From germline, CDR1 is MGHRA and CDR2 YSYEKL. CDR3 length: 16 amino acids. CDR3 amino acids: CASSPPPTGSNQPQHF. DNA of the CDR3: TGCGCCAGCAGCCCTCCCCCGACAGGAAGCAATCAGCCCCAGCATTTT.

In its sample, this clone was seen a few times. V is TRBV5-1 and J is TRBJ2-3; D is undetermined. Per the germline V gene, CDR1 is SGHRS and CDR2 is YFSETQ. The CDR3 extends over 13 amino acids. The chain's CDR3 is CVTAATSTDTQYF. The DNA for the CDR3 is TGCGTCACGGCGGCTACGAGCACAGATACGCAGTATTTT.

This clone showed up just a few times. This chain links TRBV6-6 with TRBJ1-1, with TRBD1 matching over 8 bases. The CDR3 totals 15 residues. Germline V gene lookup returns CDR1 MNHNY and CDR2 SVGAGI (reference sequence). V lost 5 bases and J lost 1; bases outside the gene matches: 6. The CDR3, as DNA: TGTGCCAGCAGTGGCCGACAGGGGCCGAACACTGAAGCTTTCTTT. Translating it yields CASSGRQGPNTEAFF.

The gene calls are TRBV5-1 and TRBJ2-5, with 7 bases fitting TRBD2. V was clipped by 2 bases and J by 2 bases; unmatched bases: 3. The CDR3 is made up of 14 amino acids. Looked up from germline, CDR1 is SGHRS and CDR2 is YFSETQ. The CDR3 nucleotides are TGCGCCAGCAGCTTTAGGCGGGGGCAAGAGACCCAGTACTTC. Amino acids: CASSFRRGQETQYF.

This sequence joins TRBV18 and TRBJ2-5, with a possible D match to TRBD2 (5 bases). This CDR3 is built from 13 residues. The V and J ends lost 5 bases and 4 bases respectively, with 11 bases between them. Germline V lookup: CDR1 KGHSH, CDR2 LQKENI. The CDR3 here is CASSWIGRETQYF. The CDR3 coding sequence is TGTGCCAGCTCATGGATAGGGAGAGAGACCCAGTACTTC.

This chain joins TRBV4-1 and TRBJ1-1; 12 bases fit TRBD1. CDR1 and CDR2 (germline): MGHRA, YSYEKL. With 8 bases clipped from V and 9 bases from J, the junction kept 16 bases outside the gene matches. CDR3 size: 16 residues. CDR3 bases: TGCGCCAGCTCCCTTCCGGGACAGGGGGCGCAAGGACAAGCTTTCTTT. Translating it yields CASSLPGQGAQGQAFF.

This clone was seen more than once but under ten times. The chain carries TRBV4-3 and TRBJ2-7, with TRBD2 matching 11 bases. After removal of 0 bases from V and 0 bases from J, the junction contained 10 bases not matched to a gene. There are 19 residues in the CDR3. Germline V lookup: CDR1 LGHNA, CDR2 YSLEER. The CDR3 here is CASSQDLGTSGPSSYEQYF. In DNA form, the CDR3 reads TGCGCCAGCAGCCAAGATCTGGGGACTAGCGGTCCCAGCTCCTACGAGCAGTACTTC.

The chain joins TRBV27 to TRBJ2-1, with 11 bases matching TRBD2. CDR1 is MNHEY and CDR2 is SMNVEV in the germline V gene (reference sequence). CDR3 length: 18 residues. V shed 5 bases, J shed 7 bases, and the junction held 16 bases outside the gene matches. The CDR3 here is CASSPWTSGFHRSNEQFF. CDR3 coding DNA: TGTGCCAGCAGTCCCTGGACTAGCGGGTTCCACCGCTCAAATGAGCAGTTCTTC.

J is TRBJ2-2 and V is TRBV4-3, with 10 nucleotides matching TRBD2. V was clipped by 1 base and J by 7 bases; unmatched bases: 12. Germline-derived CDR1 and CDR2 are LGHNA and YSLEER. The CDR3 runs to 18 residues. The CDR3 is CASSQGGPSGSLGGELFF. The CDR3 DNA is TGCGCCAGCAGCCAAGGAGGGCCTAGCGGGAGTTTGGGCGGGGAGCTGTTTTTT.

This chain links TRBV7-9 with TRBJ2-1, with 11 bases fitting TRBD2. The CDR3 is 15 residues long. With 8 bases clipped from V and 9 bases from J, the junction kept 12 bases outside the gene matches. Per germline, CDR1 SEHNR and CDR2 FQNEAQ (reference sequence). For the CDR3, the DNA is TGTGCCAGCGGCGTAGGTCTAGCGGGAGGAGGTGAGCAGTTCTTC. It specifies CASGVGLAGGGEQFF.

In DNA form, the CDR3 reads TGTGCCAGCAGCAGGGGCCCCTACGAGCAGTACTTC. It encodes CASSRGPYEQYF. V and J are TRBV21-1 and TRBJ2-7; the D call TRBD1 from the table was never checked on the DNA. TRBV21-1 is marked as a pseudogene. The CDR3 is 12 amino acids.

This clone has a single count. The chain links TRBV11-2 to TRBJ1-4, with 8 bases lining up with TRBD1. The germline V gene has CDR1 SGHAT and CDR2 FQNNGV. Trimming at V came to 4 bases and at J to 3 bases, leaving 7 bases not matched to a gene. The CDR3 contains 16 residues. CDR3 region: CASSSPGQGANEKLFF. The CDR3 DNA reads TGTGCCAGCAGCTCCCCAGGACAGGGCGCTAATGAAAAACTGTTTTTT.

This chain uses TRBV23-1 with TRBJ2-1; TRBD2 aligns across 9 bases. TRBV23-1 is an open reading frame whose function is uncertain. The length of the CDR3 is 16 residues. V gave up 1 base and J gave up 4 bases; unmatched junction bases: 5. CDR3 sequence reads: CASSQFRLAAYNEQFF. The CDR3 DNA sequence: TGCGCCAGCAGTCAATTTAGACTAGCGGCTTACAATGAGCAGTTCTTC.